This T cell receptor (beta chain) was recovered during a study of blood T cells in healthy people across ages. It was with a sample-barcoded 5' primer and a J-beta primer mix that a second PCR of roughly 7 to 12 cycles was run. Each cDNA molecule carried a tag from a template-switch adaptor that contained 12 random nucleotides. A single record per CDR3 protein comes from TCRdb applying MiXCR to the 5' RACE reads. The table records about 1.5 million distinct CDR3 sequences, 42% of them present only once. The germline gives CDR1 DFQATT, CDR2 SNEGSKA (reference sequence). This CDR3 comprises 12 residues. The ends were cut back, 3 bases at V and 10 bases at J, with 13 bases in the middle.

This receptor was obtained from a woman aged 18-30 years in good health. Sequenced input: blood. This chain links TRBV20-1 with TRBJ1-5; weak D call: TRBD1 (5 bases). CDR3 DNA sequence: TGCAGTGCTAGGGAGGGACGTATCCCCCAGCATTTT. Translating it yields CSAREGRIPQHF.